The following is a T cell receptor (beta chain) sequence with its context. This entry is derived from a study of blood T cell repertoires in COVID-19. The wider study: Samples representing acute and convalescent COVID-19 were sourced from the United States, Italy and Spain.

Trimming removed 1 base from V and 1 base from J; junction bases left unmatched: 12. The CDR3 spans 18 residues. Germline V gives CDR1 SGDLS, CDR2 YYNGEE. TCRdb's table, derived via immunoSEQ multiplex PCR, lists solely in-frame clones and lacks some. Among about 210,000 clones listed, 75% to 90% were seen once. J is TRBJ2-3 and V is TRBV9; 7 bases line up with TRBD2. This clonotype was sampled from a middle-aged woman with acute or convalescent COVID-19. Specimen: peripheral blood. This chain's CDR3 is CASSVSIGSSGGTDTQYF. CDR3 nucleotides: TGTGCCAGCAGCGTATCCATAGGGTCGAGCGGGGGCACAGATACGCAGTATTTT.